Detailed here is one TCR beta chain. This clonotype has a count of ten or more. Its binding antigen is unknown. No much larger clone exists at a distance of one base, and base qualities are not known. Hyperthyroidism was defined as stable when no progression to ophthalmopathy occurred within 18 months of follow-up. Patients with hyperthyroidism were aged 18 to 65 years, had been newly diagnosed, and had a disease duration of less than 2 months. Patients with other autoimmune diseases, uncontrolled infections, pregnancy or lactation were excluded from the study. Diagnosis relied on clinical symptoms, serum thyroxine, TRAb, thyroid ultrasound and orbital computed tomography. Ficoll-Paque density gradient centrifugation was used to isolate PBMCs from approximately 11 ml of fresh peripheral blood. Total RNA was extracted with Trizol reagent and quality-checked on an Agilent 2100 Bioanalyzer. The data are from a study of Graves' ophthalmopathy and Graves' hyperthyroidism (dated by TCRdb to 2017 to 2018). About the investigation overall: Peripheral blood samples were taken at the time of initial diagnosis, before any treatment was given. In more than five hyperthyroidism patients, the T-cell repertoires found in thyroid tissue were compared with those found in blood. TCR beta repertoire signatures were used to distinguish Graves' ophthalmopathy from Graves' hyperthyroidism and to predict progression to ophthalmopathy. For independent validation, a separate cohort was made up of some 18 hyperthyroidism patients plus 17 patients who later progressed from hyperthyroidism to ophthalmopathy. The 90 or so discovery patients were randomly split 7:3 into training and test sets. In total, 135 blood samples were TCR-sequenced: 43 ophthalmopathy, about 75 hyperthyroidism and around 17 hyperthyroidism-to-ophthalmopathy patients. Following sample collection, hyperthyroidism patients were given methimazole at a starting dose of 30 mg daily, and ophthalmopathy patients were given high-dose intravenous methylprednisolone. To explore V-J signatures distinguishing ophthalmopathy from hyperthyroidism, a discovery set of around 100 patients (roughly 44 ophthalmopathy, roughly 60 stable hyperthyroidism) was enrolled.

On the study overall, not on this receptor specifically: In cross-validation, the 13-signature model distinguished ophthalmopathy from stable hyperthyroidism with 87.88% sensitivity and 81% to 82% specificity, while in the test set the corresponding values were roughly 80% and 75%. Most of the expanded thyroid clonotypes with a frequency above 0.001 were also detected in blood, and it was suggested that the thyroid immune response may be reflected by blood repertoires. Sample size was not statistically predetermined, and group allocation was not concealed from the investigators. In validation, the model predicted ophthalmopathy progression with about 71% sensitivity and roughly 78% specificity; more than ten predicted patients were CT-confirmed with GO in a median of approximately 6.2 months.

For repertoire sequencing, the TCR beta CDR3 regions were amplified from RNA transcripts. HTBI primers and the Qiagen OneStep RT-PCR kit were used in a first-round RT-PCR, which was followed by a second-round multiplex PCR, size selection and purification. Libraries were sequenced paired-end with 100 bp reads on an Illumina HiSeq2000. Per the source publication's procedure: SOAPnuke was used to process the reads, removing any read that contained adapters or uncalled bases, had a mean Phred below 15, or lacked an exact match to the constant primer or identifier. COPE v1.2.5 was used to merge high-quality paired reads. Each unique nucleotide sequence was treated as a clonotype, and MiTCR v1.1 was used to align the clonotypes to the IMGT TRB V, D and J references. Analysis was restricted to V-J combinations with a frequency above 0.0001, which covered 99.2% of repertoires. For each V-J combination, a TCR clonal expansion and chaos score was defined as the ratio of F50 clonal expansion to chaos observed in the TCRdist matrix. Welch's t-statistics and random forest were used to narrow the features down to around 12 V-J combinations, which were then fed into a naive Bayes classifier. Thyroid-blood repertoire similarity was quantified with the Morisita-Horn index. The raw public data were reprocessed by TCRdb itself: fastp quality trimming at Q25, MiXCR clonotype calling, in-frame beta chains only. When rows share a CDR3 protein, they turn into one entry using the most common DNA and genes. The V and J calls were not made by the authors but by TCRdb's processing. This sample lists just over 600,000 distinct CDR3 sequences; 22% were detected once. The ten largest make up approximately 6.9% of the sample.

V and J are trimmed by 4 bases and 7 bases, and the gene matches miss 10 bases of the junction. From its cysteine to its phenylalanine, the CDR3 spans 14 amino acids. Of all the DNA, just the CDR3 is kept, 42 bases in frame from base 1. CDR1 SGHRS and CDR2 YFSETQ are derived from the germline V gene. The TCR originated in a woman between 18 and 29 years old with stable Graves' hyperthyroidism. Some clones in this sample may be carry-over from other donors' samples. Donor details come from another sample of the same person, matched by shared clones. The rearrangement combines TRBV5-1 with TRBJ1-2, with TRBD1 matching 7 junction bases. Input material: peripheral blood. DNA sequence: TGCGCCAGCAGCCCCGTAAGACAGGGCCCTGGCTACACCTTC. This yields the protein CASSPVRQGPGYTF.